The rows below give T cell receptor beta chains drawn from one sample of a study of untreated major depressive disorder. Clones were read by immunoSEQ multiplex PCR, and TCRdb kept only the in-frame ones, dropping some. The repertoire holds approximately 24,000 clones, with approximately 90% as singletons. What was sequenced was CD4+ T cells from PBMCs. The receptors were gathered from a woman in her twenties or thirties with major depressive disorder. CDR3s include the opening cysteine and the closing phenylalanine or tryptophan. D genes are given only for firm matches. Size values are once, few and many counts, or a class for expanded clones, and some rows have none.

clone size | D gene | J gene | V gene | CDR3 protein | CDR3 DNA
NA | NA | TRBJ2-7 | TRBV11-3 | CASSLEGDSHEQYF | TGTGCCAGCAGCTTGGAAGGTGACTCCCACGAGCAGTACTTC
NA | NA | TRBJ2-7 | TRBV9 | CASSSFGVGVHEQYF | TGTGCCAGCAGCTCCTTCGGGGTCGGGGTCCACGAGCAGTACTTC
NA | NA | TRBJ1-3 | TRBV16 | CASSQSQTLGNTIYF | TGTGCCAGCAGCCAATCCCAGACCCTTGGAAACACCATATATTTT
few | NA | TRBJ2-3 | TRBV7-2 | CASSSSGQTSTDTQYF | TGTGCCAGCAGCTCCAGCGGCCAAACTAGCACAGATACGCAGTATTTT
NA | TRBD2 | TRBJ2-1 | TRBV10-3 | CAIRGPGTSGGPSYNEQFF | TGTGCCATCAGGGGTCCCGGGACTAGCGGGGGGCCATCCTACAATGAGCAGTTCTTC
NA | TRBD2 | TRBJ2-7 | TRBV6-5 | CASRPSGTTYEQYF | TGTGCCAGCAGACCCAGCGGGACTACCTACGAGCAGTACTTC
NA | TRBD2 | TRBJ2-7 | TRBV4-1 | CASSQDRPAGGYEQYF | TGCGCCAGCAGCCAAGATCGGCCAGCGGGGGGTTACGAGCAGTACTTC
NA | TRBD1 | TRBJ2-7 | TRBV11-3 | CASSLERGGGFYEQYF | TGTGCCAGCAGCTTAGAACGAGGGGGCGGATTCTACGAGCAGTACTTC
NA | NA | TRBJ1-4 | TRBV5-6 | CASSPRWGPNEKLFF | TGTGCCAGCAGCCCTAGATGGGGGCCCAATGAAAAACTGTTTTTT
NA | NA | TRBJ2-5 | TRBV5-1 | CASSLAGRPQQETQYF | TGCGCCAGCAGCTTGGCCGGACGGCCCCAACAAGAGACCCAGTACTTC
NA | TRBD1 | TRBJ1-1 | TRBV5-1 | CASSVTGWNTEAFF | TGCGCCAGCAGCGTGACAGGGTGGAACACTGAAGCTTTCTTT
NA | NA | TRBJ1-1 | TRBV27 | CASSFGREAEAFF | TGTGCCAGCAGTTTTGGTCGAGAGGCTGAAGCTTTCTTT
NA | NA | TRBJ1-2 | TRBV5-6 | CASSLAFSSYTF | TGTGCCAGCAGCTTGGCTTTTTCTAGCTACACCTTC
NA | NA | TRBJ2-7 | TRBV2 | CASSLVQGSTYEQYF | TGTGCCAGCAGTCTCGTTCAGGGTAGTACCTACGAGCAGTACTTC
NA | NA | TRBJ1-1 | TRBV11-2 | CASSRYTEAFF | TGTGCCAGCAGCCGCTACACTGAAGCTTTCTTT
NA | NA | TRBJ2-7 | TRBV5-1 | CASSLGGTGPTYEQYF | TGCGCCAGCAGCTTGGGGGGGACTGGACCTACCTACGAGCAGTACTTC
NA | TRBD1 | TRBJ1-1 | TRBV15 | CATSRRTGRNTEAFF | TGTGCCACCAGCAGGCGGACAGGCAGGAACACTGAAGCTTTCTTT
NA | TRBD1 | TRBJ2-4 | TRBV6-4 | CASDRGDGNIQYF | TGTGCCAGCGACAGGGGAGACGGGAACATTCAGTACTTC
NA | TRBD1 | TRBJ2-7 | TRBV4-2 | CASSQPQGQGAGEQYF | TGTGCCAGCAGCCAACCTCAGGGACAGGGGGCAGGGGAGCAGTACTTC